This T cell receptor beta chain stems from a study of regulatory T cells in long-lasting Graves disease. Ten or more counts support this clonotype. Time point: newly diagnosed GD, antithyroid drugs for less than 3 months. There was RNA extracted from PBMCs, and the TCR library was made from it. iRepertoire HTBI primers and Arm-PCR of CDR3 regions built TCR beta libraries. MiXCR, applied by TCRdb to the multiplex PCR reads, yields one record per CDR3 protein. Of a few hundred thousand distinct CDR3 sequences in the sample, 16% were seen once. The V end was cut by 5 bases, the J end by 0 bases, with 11 bases between. CDR3 size: 15 residues. These same records also appear under a second study, on T cells in Graves' hyperthyroidism and ophthalmopathy.

V is TRBV12-3 or TRBV12-4 and J is TRBJ2-4; no clear D gene. The sample consisted of peripheral blood mononuclear cells (PBMCs), taken at new diagnosis, from a patient treated with antithyroid drugs. This TCR derives from a woman younger than 35 with Graves disease. The CDR3 loop reads CASSKARLAKNIQYF. CDR3 DNA sequence: TGTGCCAGCAGTAAAGCCCGACTAGCCAAAAACATTCAGTACTTC.